A single sample gave rise to the 32 T cell receptor beta chains below, sequenced in a study of OX40 agonist ivuxolimab in advanced cancers. Sequencing was performed with immunoSEQ multiplex PCR; in TCRdb, only in-frame clones are kept and a portion is missing. The sample has around 33,000 clones, roughly four fifths seen once. Specimen: CD4+ or CD8+ T cells sorted from blood, collected in a trial of the OX40 agonist ivuxolimab. These receptors were obtained from an adult with an advanced solid tumor such as melanoma, head and neck, liver or kidney cancer.

This chain uses TRBV7-2 with TRBJ1-4; D ambiguous. The CDR3 covers 14 residues. Trimming shortened V by 6 bases and J by 2 bases, and 10 bases separated the two germline ends. Per the germline V gene, CDR1 is SGHTA and CDR2 is FQGNSA. The chain's CDR3 is CASRGLGTNEKLFF. The CDR3 nucleotides are TGTGCCAGCAGGGGTCTTGGGACTAATGAAAAACTGTTTTTT.

The J gene is TRBJ2-6, the V gene TRBV7-6; D is uncertain. Trimming left V 4 bases short and J 0 bases short, with 4 bases between. Germline values: CDR1 SGHVS, CDR2 FNYEAQ. This CDR3 spans 14 amino acids. The CDR3 sequence is CASSSGSGANVLTF. The DNA for the CDR3 is TGTGCCAGCAGCTCAGGCTCTGGGGCCAACGTCCTGACTTTC.

This chain connects TRBV10-3 to TRBJ2-7; the match to TRBD1 covers 7 bases. With 6 bases clipped from V and 0 bases from J, the junction kept 8 bases outside the gene matches. The CDR3 contains 15 residues. Germline V lookup: CDR1 ENHRY, CDR2 SYGVKD. The CDR3 sequence is CAIRDDRAVSYEQYF. For the CDR3, the DNA is TGTGCCATCAGGGACGACAGGGCCGTCTCCTACGAGCAGTACTTC.

The J gene is TRBJ2-7, the V gene TRBV6-5; tentatively, D is TRBD1 (5 bases). V was cut by 0 bases and J by 0 bases, with 12 bases left in between. The CDR3 runs 16 residues. The V gene's germline CDR1 is MNHEY and CDR2 SVGAGI. The CDR3 DNA follows: TGTGCCAGCAGTTACTCGGGTCAGGGCCCCTCCTACGAGCAGTACTTC. Translated, it gives CASSYSGQGPSYEQYF.

Comment on this clone: An end of the junction does not agree with germline; a read error may underlie this. The V call is TRBV20-1, the J call TRBJ2-1, with 9 bases fitting TRBD1. This CDR3 region has 11 residues. Germline CDR1 is DFQATT and CDR2 is SNEGSKA (reference sequence). CDR3 nucleotides: TGCAGGGGGGACAGGGAAGACTTTGGGCTCTTC. It yields the protein CRGDREDFGLF.

This sequence joins TRBV30 and TRBJ2-3; D gene uncertain. There are 12 residues in the CDR3. Germline V gene lookup returns CDR1 GTSNPN and CDR2 SVGIG (reference sequence). Trimming cost V 2 bases and J 5 bases, with 8 bases left between them. This chain's CDR3 is CAWSSVGDTQYF. The CDR3 bases are TGTGCCTGGAGTAGCGTTGGAGATACGCAGTATTTT.

This rearrangement joins TRBV6-1 to TRBJ1-5, with TRBD1 as a possible D gene (5 bases). The germline V and J ends were trimmed by 7 bases and 5 bases, with 15 bases remaining between them. Per the germline V gene, CDR1 is MNHNS and CDR2 is SASEGT. This CDR3 has 14 amino acids. The CDR3 DNA sequence: TGTGCCAGCACCGAGAACAGGAGAGATCAGCCCCAGCATTTT. As protein: CASTENRRDQPQHF.

The rearrangement uses TRBV18 and TRBJ2-1; the match to TRBD2 covers 10 bases. Germline V gene sequence: CDR1 KGHSH, CDR2 LQKENI. The CDR3 is made up of 18 amino acids. With V trimmed by 0 bases and J by 1 base, 6 bases remained unmatched. The chain's CDR3 is CASSPPPGTSDSYNEQFF. Written as DNA, the CDR3 is TGTGCCAGCTCACCACCGCCCGGGACTAGCGATTCCTACAATGAGCAGTTCTTC.

The rearrangement uses TRBV19 and TRBJ1-4; perhaps TRBD1 as D (5 bases). CDR1 is LNHDA and CDR2 is SQIVND in the germline V gene (reference sequence). The CDR3 is 16 amino acids. Trimming cost V 4 bases and J 13 bases, with 25 bases left between them. The CDR3 nucleotides are TGTGCCAGTAGTACCCATCGTGGGACCGGCGAGTGGGGACTGTTTTTT. This codes for CASSTHRGTGEWGLFF. Full variable domain (missing parts from reference TRBV19 and TRBJ1-4): DGGITQSPKYLFRKEGQNVTLSCEQNLNHDAMYWYRQDPGQGLRLIYYSQIVNDFQKGDIAEGYSVSREKKESFPLTVTSAQKNPTAFYLCASSTHRGTGEWGLFFGSGTQLSVL.

V usage is TRBV5-4 and J usage is TRBJ2-1; no clear D gene. The CDR3 has 16 amino acids. The V end lost 4 bases, the J end lost 0 bases, and 14 bases lay between the germline ends. CDR1 and CDR2 from the germline V gene are SGHNT and YYREEE (reference sequence). CDR3 nucleotides: TGTGCCAGCAGCCCCCCCCCGCTGGACTCCTACAATGAGCAGTTCTTC. Its translation is CASSPPPLDSYNEQFF.

The sample holds a few counts of this clone. The V call is TRBV28, the J call TRBJ1-3; 12 positions match TRBD1. Looked up from germline, CDR1 is MDHEN and CDR2 is SYDVKM. There are 19 residues in the CDR3. V gave up 2 bases and J gave up 4 bases; unmatched junction bases: 12. CDR3 region: CASSLNLPPGQGAGNTIYF. In DNA form, the CDR3 reads TGTGCCAGCAGTTTAAACCTACCCCCGGGACAGGGGGCGGGAAACACCATATATTTT.

The chain employs TRBV7-2 and TRBJ2-1; no definite D call. The CDR3 loop spans 14 amino acids. Trimming took off 9 bases at V and 10 bases at J, with 22 bases between the two ends. Germline CDR1 reads SGHTA; CDR2 reads FQGNSA. CDR3 DNA: TGTGCCAGTCGTCGGAGCGACTCCCCGCAGGAGCAGTTCTTC. Translating it yields CASRRSDSPQEQFF.

The rearrangement joins TRBV5-1 to TRBJ2-7; 10 nucleotides agree with TRBD1. This CDR3 has 14 amino acids. Germline loops: CDR1 SGHRS, CDR2 YFSETQ. Trimming cost V 6 bases and J 2 bases; bases outside gene matches: 5. CDR3 nucleotide sequence: TGCGCCAGCACCTCCGGACAGGGGGCCTACGAGCAGTACTTC. Translated, it gives CASTSGQGAYEQYF.

The chain joins TRBV5-6 to TRBJ2-1; D gene uncertain. Trimming stripped 5 bases from V and 2 bases from J, with 17 bases between. This CDR3 has 16 residues. The germline gives CDR1 SGHDT, CDR2 YYEEEE. The CDR3 DNA sequence: TGTGCCAGCAGATACCAACGTCGGAGTCCCTACAATGAGCAGTTCTTC. This sequence encodes CASRYQRRSPYNEQFF.

The chain carries TRBV18 and TRBJ1-3; unclear D gene. CDR1 and CDR2 (germline): KGHSH, LQKENI. There are 16 residues in the CDR3. The V end lost 3 bases, the J end lost 0 bases, and 12 bases lay between the germline ends. This CDR3 reads CASSPLGTFSGNTIYF. CDR3 in DNA: TGTGCCAGCTCACCGCTGGGCACCTTCTCTGGAAACACCATATATTTT.

The chain recombines TRBV30 with TRBJ1-1, with 11 bases matching TRBD1. The V gene's germline CDR1 is GTSNPN and CDR2 SVGIG (reference sequence). The V segment lost 2 bases and the J segment 6 bases; nucleotides outside the gene matches: 5. The CDR3 contains 14 residues. CDR3 bases: TGTGCCTGGAGTCCAGGGACAGGGGGTCCTGAAGCTTTCTTT. It specifies CAWSPGTGGPEAFF.

The chain combines TRBV6-5 with TRBJ2-7; TRBD2 agrees at 8 bases. V shed 7 bases, J shed 1 base, and the junction held 9 bases outside the gene matches. The CDR3 runs to 15 residues. Germline V gene data show CDR1 as MNHEY and CDR2 as SVGAGI. In DNA, the CDR3 is TGTGCCAGCAAGGGTGCGACGGGAGGGTCCTACGAGCAGTACTTC. It is translated as CASKGATGGSYEQYF.

The chain recombines TRBV2 with TRBJ2-7; TRBD1 might be the D (7 bases). Between the trimmed V and J ends, which lost 6 bases and 4 bases, there was a span of 19 bases. Germline CDR1 is SNHLY and CDR2 is FYNNEI. This CDR3 contains 15 residues. CDR3 DNA: TGTGCCAGCAGAGCCAGGGGGGAGGACGTGTACGAGCAGTACTTC. This sequence encodes CASRARGEDVYEQYF.

The CDR3 protein is CASSYVEGSQPQHF. As DNA, the CDR3 is TGTGCCAGCAGTTACGTGGAGGGCTCCCAGCCCCAGCATTTT. This chain uses TRBV6-6 with TRBJ1-5, with no clear D. V was clipped by 2 bases and J by 7 bases, with 12 bases between them. Germline V gene lookup returns CDR1 MNHNY and CDR2 SVGAGI (reference sequence). This CDR3 spans 14 amino acids.

As for this clone: A junction boundary mismatches the germline segment, possibly from a read error. CDR3 in amino acids: CASSPGLAVEEAQYF. Here the CDR3 DNA reads TGTGCCAGCAGCCCCGGACTAGCGGTGGAAGAGGCCCAGTACTTC. V is TRBV11-2 and J is TRBJ2-5; 10 nucleotides line up with TRBD2. CDR3 length equals 15 residues. Germline CDR1 and CDR2: SGHAT and FQNNGV.

V and J are TRBV28 and TRBJ1-6; TRBD1 aligns across 7 bases. The CDR3 loop spans 15 amino acids. In germline, CDR1 is MDHEN, CDR2 SYDVKM. V lost 4 bases, J lost 5 bases, and 5 bases stayed unmatched. The CDR3 protein is CASSSWTGNNSPLHF. CDR3 sequence (DNA): TGTGCCAGCAGTTCCTGGACAGGCAATAATTCACCCCTCCACTTT. The full variable domain, in which reference TRBV28 and TRBJ1-6 provide the parts outside the CDR3, is DVKVTQSSRYLVKRTGEKVFLECVQDMDHENMFWYRQDPGLGLRLIYFSYDVKMKEKGDIPEGYSVSREKKERFSLILESASTNQTSMYLCASSSWTGNNSPLHFGNGTRLTVT.

This clone appeared a single time. V gene TRBV5-5 combines with J gene TRBJ1-2; TRBD1 matches 9 bases. CDR3 size: 17 residues. With 0 bases clipped from V and 4 bases from J, the junction kept 10 bases outside the gene matches. CDR1 is SGHKS and CDR2 is YYEKEE in the germline V gene (reference sequence). CDR3 nucleotides: TGTGCCAGCAGCTTGGAGTTAGGGACAGGGCGAATCTATGGCTACACCTTC. Its translation: CASSLELGTGRIYGYTF.

This clone appeared a single time. V and J are TRBV18 and TRBJ1-5; possible D gene TRBD1, 5 bases. From germline, CDR1 is KGHSH and CDR2 LQKENI. This CDR3 has 15 amino acids. Trimming shortened V by 6 bases and J by 4 bases, and 16 bases separated the two germline ends. As DNA, the CDR3 is TGTGCCAGCTCTCGCGGGGAAGGGGCAAATCAGCCCCAGCATTTT. Protein sequence: CASSRGEGANQPQHF.

The chain employs TRBV6-5 and TRBJ2-3, with D possibly matching TRBD2 (5 bases). The germline V gene has CDR1 MNHEY and CDR2 SVGAGI. Trimming took off 7 bases at V and 2 bases at J, with 16 bases between the two ends. The CDR3 has 15 residues. The CDR3 DNA follows: TGTGCCAGCAAAATAGGAGGCAGCATCACAGATACGCAGTATTTT. As protein: CASKIGGSITDTQYF.

The CDR3 nucleotides are TGTGCCAGCAGCGGGACAGGCGATGGCTACACCTTC. Protein sequence: CASSGTGDGYTF. The chain uses TRBV2 and TRBJ1-2, with 8 bases identical to TRBD1. Germline-derived CDR1 and CDR2 are SNHLY and FYNNEI. CDR3 length: 12 amino acids. V lost 6 bases and J lost 6; bases outside the gene matches: 3.

The chain recombines TRBV7-9 with TRBJ2-7, with 12 bases fitting TRBD2. CDR1 and CDR2 from the germline V gene are SEHNR and FQNEAQ (reference sequence). Trimming at V came to 8 bases and at J to 7 bases, leaving 9 bases not matched to a gene. The CDR3 is made up of 14 amino acids. The CDR3 here is CASGPSGRAGEQYF. CDR3 nucleotides: TGTGCCAGCGGACCTAGCGGGAGGGCTGGTGAGCAGTACTTC.

This clone was recorded only once. This chain links TRBV6-5 with TRBJ2-7; D is perhaps TRBD2 (7 bases). The CDR3 length is 14 residues. Trimming shortened V by 6 bases and J by 5 bases, and 17 bases separated the two germline ends. CDR1 is MNHEY and CDR2 is SVGAGI in the germline V gene. The CDR3 bases are TGTGCCAGCAGCTTAGGGGGGGGTCGCGACGAGCAGTACTTC. Protein: CASSLGGGRDEQYF.

V and J are TRBV7-3 and TRBJ2-7, with TRBD2 matching 8 bases. V lost 7 bases and J lost 5; bases outside the gene matches: 4. The CDR3 is 12 amino acids. CDR1 SGHTA and CDR2 FQGTGA come from the germline V gene. The CDR3 DNA follows: TGTGCCAGCATCCGGGGGGGCGACGAGCAGTACTTC. Its protein product is CASIRGGDEQYF.

V is TRBV25-1 and J is TRBJ1-2; D ambiguous. The V end lost 1 base, the J end lost 8 bases, and 11 bases lay between the germline ends. Germline CDR1 MGHDK, CDR2 SYGVNS. CDR3 length equals 13 residues. The chain's CDR3 is CASSEFGRAGYTF. The CDR3 bases are TGTGCCAGCAGTGAATTCGGGCGGGCGGGCTACACCTTC.

The count of this clone is one. This chain connects TRBV4-3 to TRBJ2-7, with 8 bases matching TRBD2. The CDR3 is 16 amino acids. The ends lost 1 base at V and 2 bases at J; junction bases unmatched: 7. Germline values: CDR1 LGHNA, CDR2 YSLEER. The CDR3 bases are TGCGCCAGCAGCCAAGGGAGCGGGAGTCCCCCCTACGAGCAGTACTTC. Its protein is CASSQGSGSPPYEQYF.

CDR3 nucleotides: TGTGCCAGCAGTTACTCGGCCGATAGCAATCAGCCCCAGCATTTT. This codes for CASSYSADSNQPQHF. V is TRBV6-5 and J is TRBJ1-5; D is ambiguous. Germline assignment: CDR1 MNHEY and CDR2 SVGAGI. V lost 0 bases and J lost 0, with 6 bases in between. CDR3 size: 15 residues.

The rearrangement joins TRBV2 to TRBJ2-2; D is possibly TRBD1 or TRBD2 (5 bases each). Trimming cost V 7 bases and J 4 bases, with 10 bases left between them. This CDR3 has 13 residues. Germline assignment: CDR1 SNHLY and CDR2 FYNNEI. CDR3 nucleotide sequence: TGTGCCAGCAAACGGGGCGGCACCGGGGAGCTGTTTTTT. The encoded protein is CASKRGGTGELFF.